The clone carrying this T cell receptor beta chain was recorded a few times. Its antigen is still unknown. This entry is derived from a study of cytomegalovirus exposure and HLA in healthy donors. Looking at the study overall: From 190 million or so T cells, an earlier analysis saw under 140 million unique TCR beta sequences. Across some 400 genotyped donors, over 70% landed in the Caucasian-associated ancestry cluster. Study-wide results and limits: Other equally common chains were less clonally expanded than HLA-associated TCR beta chains, a later analysis showed.

V trimming: 2 bases; J trimming: 5 bases; junction bases outside the gene matches: 6. Germline V lookup: CDR1 WSHSY, CDR2 SAAADI. The CDR3 has 15 amino acids. 13 Jbeta primers and 60 Vbeta primers were used for the PCR. TCRdb keeps only in-frame clones here, not all; method: immunoSEQ multiplex PCR. The profile shows some 160,000 clones, around three quarters of them singletons. The sequence was obtained from a middle-aged woman in good health and CMV-seronegative. The chain links TRBV10-2 to TRBJ2-7; 10 bases align to TRBD1. The sample taken for sequencing was PBMCs. This CDR3 reads CASSETRDRGHEQYF. Here the CDR3 DNA reads TGCGCCAGCAGTGAGACCCGGGACAGGGGACACGAGCAGTACTTC.